The 2 T cell receptor beta chains in this list originate from one sample, sequenced in a study of OX40 agonist ivuxolimab in advanced cancers. The library was generated by the immunoSEQ multiplex PCR assay. TCRdb's version of the immuneACCESS table is confined to in-frame rearrangements and falls short of the full clone set. An unresolved V gene accounts for under half of the shortfall where checked; the remainder is of unknown origin. The sample yields tens of thousands of clones; around 89% were counted once. The ten largest make up roughly 0.98% of the sample. The material was CD4+ or CD8+ T cells sorted from blood, obtained in a trial of the OX40 agonist ivuxolimab. The receptors shown here come from an adult with an advanced solid tumor such as melanoma, head and neck, liver or kidney cancer.

This clone was seen a single time. This chain links TRBV7-8 with TRBJ2-7; 7 positions agree with TRBD2. The junction had 1 base not matched to a gene; V was cut back by 2 bases and J by 0 bases. The germline V gene encodes CDR1 SGHVS and CDR2 FQNEAQ. The CDR3 is 14 amino acids. CDR3 in DNA: TGTGCCAGCAGCTTAAGCGGGACCTCCTACGAGCAGTACTTC. Its translation is CASSLSGTSYEQYF.

This clone came up a few times. The gene calls are TRBV19 and TRBJ1-5; D not resolved. The CDR3 has 11 residues. Germline assignment: CDR1 LNHDA and CDR2 SQIVND (reference sequence). V was trimmed by 3 bases and J by 7 bases, leaving 4 bases between them. In nucleotides, the CDR3 is TGTGCCAGTAGTATCGGGCAGCCCCAGCATTTT. Its protein product is CASSIGQPQHF.